Each of the 32 T cell receptor beta chains below was sequenced from the same sample in a study of blood T cell repertoires in COVID-19. Only in-frame clones appear in the TCRdb table, and some are missing; sequencing was by immunoSEQ multiplex PCR. The table lists 200,000 to 250,000 clones, about 88% of them singletons. The sequenced sample was peripheral blood. The origin of the receptors is a man aged 40-55 years with active or convalescent COVID-19.

V usage is TRBV5-4 and J usage is TRBJ1-2; D is undetermined. Germline CDR1 and CDR2: SGHNT and YYREEE (reference sequence). V shed 0 bases and J shed 0 bases, with 9 bases lying between them. The CDR3 has 15 amino acids. CDR3: CASSLVGSTNYGYTF. The CDR3 DNA reads TGTGCCAGCAGCTTGGTTGGCTCAACTAACTATGGCTACACCTTC.

This clone was seen a single time. The chain employs TRBV2 and TRBJ1-1; 11 bases align to TRBD1. Germline CDR1 is SNHLY and CDR2 is FYNNEI. The CDR3 extends over 14 amino acids. The V and J ends lost 8 bases and 5 bases, in that order; junction bases with no gene match: 7. The CDR3 here is CASSRGTGGTEAFF. CDR3 bases: TGTGCCAGCTCGAGGGGGACAGGGGGGACTGAAGCTTTCTTT.

J is TRBJ2-6 and V is TRBV30, with a tentative D call TRBD2 (7 bases). This CDR3 region has 17 residues. With 5 bases removed from V and 0 bases from J, the gap between germline ends came to 17 bases. The germline V gene encodes CDR1 GTSNPN and CDR2 SVGIG (reference sequence). This CDR3 reads CAWSIAGGPSGANVLTF. The DNA for the CDR3 is TGTGCCTGGTCCATCGCCGGGGGGCCCTCTGGGGCCAACGTCCTGACTTTC.

The chain recombines TRBV5-5 with TRBJ1-2, with D hard to call. Germline V gene lookup returns CDR1 SGHKS and CDR2 YYEKEE (reference sequence). This CDR3 contains 13 residues. V was clipped by 4 bases and J by 6 bases, with 13 bases between them. The CDR3 nucleotides read TGTGCCAGCAGCCGCGGAGGTCCGGATGGCTACACCTTC. It codes for CASSRGGPDGYTF.

This clone was observed once. CDR3 in amino acids: CASSWGRNTEAFF. CDR3 bases: TGTGCCAGCAGTTGGGGGCGGAACACTGAAGCTTTCTTT. The chain combines TRBV28 with TRBJ1-1, with D possibly matching TRBD1 (6 bases). CDR1 is MDHEN, CDR2 SYDVKM, per germline. The CDR3 runs to 13 residues. Trimming pared 4 bases from V and 1 base from J, leaving 7 bases between.

The genes are TRBV6-5 and TRBJ1-6; D is unclear. From germline, CDR1 is MNHEY and CDR2 SVGAGI. This CDR3 has 13 amino acids. Between the trimmed V and J ends, which lost 2 bases and 10 bases, there was a span of 9 bases. The CDR3 reads CASSYRSGSPLHF. The CDR3, as DNA: TGTGCCAGCAGTTACAGGTCCGGGTCACCCCTCCACTTT.

The V call is TRBV5-4, the J call TRBJ2-1; 10 nucleotides line up with TRBD2. This CDR3 contains 15 residues. Germline CDR1 SGHNT, CDR2 YYREEE (reference sequence). The junction had 8 bases not matched to a gene; V was cut back by 5 bases and J by 6 bases. CDR3 in amino acids: CASRTPGTSANEQFF. The CDR3 DNA follows: TGTGCCAGCAGGACACCCGGGACTAGCGCCAATGAGCAGTTCTTC.

The V gene is TRBV12-5, the J gene TRBJ2-3, with D unclear. Germline lookup yields CDR1 LGHNT and CDR2 FRNRAP. V was trimmed by 0 bases and J by 0 bases, leaving 13 bases between them. CDR3 size: 17 residues. The CDR3 is CASGLVRRLRSTDTQYF. The CDR3, as DNA: TGTGCTAGTGGTTTGGTACGACGACTTAGAAGCACAGATACGCAGTATTTT.

This sequence joins TRBV4-2 and TRBJ1-3; D perhaps matches TRBD1 (6 bases). Trimming took off 1 base at V and 4 bases at J, with 8 bases between the two ends. This CDR3 is 14 amino acids long. Looked up from germline, CDR1 is LGHNA and CDR2 is YNFKEQ. The CDR3 sequence: CASSQGGLGNTIYF. The CDR3 DNA reads as TGTGCCAGCAGCCAAGGGGGGCTCGGAAACACCATATATTTT.

CDR3 DNA: TGTGCCAGCAGCCGACCGGGACAGGGGTCCGGGGAGCTGTTTTTT. This sequence encodes CASSRPGQGSGELFF. The chain joins TRBV28 to TRBJ2-2; TRBD1 matches 10 bases. The CDR3 length is 15 residues. Germline CDR1 reads MDHEN; CDR2 reads SYDVKM. V lost 6 bases, J lost 6 bases, and 7 bases stayed unmatched.

The V call is TRBV7-9, the J call TRBJ1-4; 9 nucleotides align to TRBD1. Germline CDR1 reads SEHNR; CDR2 reads FQNEAQ (reference sequence). V lost 5 bases to trimming and J lost 8 bases; unmatched junction nucleotides: 3. The CDR3 consists of 13 residues. For the CDR3, the DNA is TGTGCCAGCAGCCGCGGACAGGGGGAAAAACTGTTTTTT. This translates into CASSRGQGEKLFF. Supplemented by reference TRBV7-9 and TRBJ1-4, the full variable domain reads DTGVSQNPRHKITKRGQNVTFRCDPISEHNRLYWYRQTLGQGPEFLTYFQNEAQLEKSRLLSDRFSAERPKGSFSTLEIQRTEQGDSAMYLCASSRGQGEKLFFGSGTQLSVL.

The rearrangement uses TRBV28 and TRBJ1-2; 10 bases align to TRBD1. With 8 bases clipped from V and 4 bases from J, the junction kept 7 bases outside the gene matches. Per germline, CDR1 MDHEN and CDR2 SYDVKM. The CDR3 consists of 14 residues. CDR3 nucleotide sequence: TGTGCCAGCGGGTCGACAGGGGGCCCCTATGGCTACACCTTC. Its translation: CASGSTGGPYGYTF.

The chain combines TRBV7-6 with TRBJ1-1, with 9 bases identical to TRBD1. This CDR3 has 18 amino acids. From germline, CDR1 is SGHVS and CDR2 FNYEAQ. Unmatched junction bases numbered 12, after V lost 1 base and J lost 3 bases. Written as DNA, the CDR3 is TGTGCCAGCAGCTTAGTGGCGGGACAGGGACCGGGGGACACTGAAGCTTTCTTT. The encoded protein is CASSLVAGQGPGDTEAFF.

The V gene is TRBV12-3 or TRBV12-4, the J gene TRBJ2-7; D not certain. The length of the CDR3 is 13 residues. Trimming took 2 bases from V and 6 from J, leaving 11 bases between them. As DNA, the CDR3 is TGTGCCAGCAGTTTATACGGAGAATCCGAGCAGTACTTC. This translates into CASSLYGESEQYF.

The rearrangement joins TRBV5-1 to TRBJ1-1; the D is unclear. This CDR3 comprises 13 residues. Germline V CDR1 and CDR2: SGHRS, YFSETQ. The germline V and J ends were trimmed by 1 base and 5 bases, with 9 bases remaining between them. CDR3 coding DNA: TGCGCCAGCAGCTTGTTGGGAGGGACTGAAGCTTTCTTT. This encodes CASSLLGGTEAFF.

The chain is built from TRBV6-4 and TRBJ2-1; 9 nucleotides line up with TRBD1. This CDR3 spans 15 amino acids. Germline V lookup: CDR1 MRHNA, CDR2 SNTAGT. J lost 2 bases, V lost 5 bases, and 4 bases had no gene match. CDR3 loop: CASSLGTGPYNEQFF. The CDR3 nucleotides are TGTGCCAGCAGTTTGGGGACAGGGCCCTACAATGAGCAGTTCTTC.

The rearrangement joins TRBV6-5 to TRBJ2-2; D call uncertain. CDR1 and CDR2 from the germline V gene are MNHEY and SVGAGI. The ends were cut back, 0 bases at V and 2 bases at J, with 10 bases in the middle. The length of the CDR3 is 16 residues. The CDR3 DNA reads TGTGCCAGCAGTTACTCGTTCCTAGGTAACACCGGGGAGCTGTTTTTT. Translating gives CASSYSFLGNTGELFF.

V gene TRBV10-2 combines with J gene TRBJ1-5, with D possibly being TRBD1 (5 bases). CDR3 length: 12 amino acids. From germline, CDR1 is WSHSY and CDR2 SAAADI. Trimming pared 7 bases from V and 7 bases from J, leaving 11 bases between. The CDR3 reads CASTRGVQPQHF. The CDR3, as DNA: TGCGCCAGCACCCGGGGGGTGCAGCCCCAGCATTTT.

This clone was detected a few times. The chain couples TRBV6-5 to TRBJ2-7; D is ambiguous. Trimming shortened V by 7 bases and J by 3 bases, and 13 bases separated the two germline ends. This CDR3 is built from 13 residues. Germline CDR1 is MNHEY and CDR2 is SVGAGI. CDR3 loop: CASTNLYSYEQYF. The CDR3 DNA reads as TGTGCCAGCACCAACCTTTATAGCTACGAGCAGTACTTC.

V and J are TRBV28 and TRBJ2-7; 13 bases align to TRBD2. This CDR3 has 16 residues. The ends lost 5 bases at V and 3 bases at J; junction bases unmatched: 7. Per germline, CDR1 MDHEN and CDR2 SYDVKM. Written as DNA, the CDR3 is TGTGCCAGCAGTATAGGGACTAGCGGGACCCACTACGAGCAGTACTTC. As protein: CASSIGTSGTHYEQYF.

The chain couples TRBV28 to TRBJ1-6, with a tentative D call TRBD1 (5 bases). The CDR3 loop spans 14 amino acids. Germline V gene lookup returns CDR1 MDHEN and CDR2 SYDVKM. V dropped 6 bases and J dropped 9 bases, with 15 bases sitting between them. CDR3 region: CASRRDPGSSPLHF. The CDR3 DNA sequence: TGTGCCAGCAGGCGGGACCCAGGCTCTTCACCCCTCCACTTT.

The CDR3 nucleotides read TGTGCCAGCACCGCTGGGCAGGGGAAGGATACGCAGTATTTT. Its translation: CASTAGQGKDTQYF. The gene calls are TRBV7-9 and TRBJ2-3; perhaps TRBD1 as D (6 bases). Trimming shortened V by 7 bases and J by 6 bases, and 17 bases separated the two germline ends. The CDR3 has 14 residues. Germline V gene data show CDR1 as SEHNR and CDR2 as FQNEAQ (reference sequence).

The chain couples TRBV2 to TRBJ2-3, with TRBD2 matching 12 bases. CDR3 size: 15 residues. The germline gives CDR1 SNHLY, CDR2 FYNNEI. V shed 5 bases and J 4 bases; nucleotides not matched to a gene: 4. CDR3 in DNA: TGTGCCAGCAGTCCGACTAGCGGGGGATCAGATACGCAGTATTTT. This encodes CASSPTSGGSDTQYF.

This clone was seen once. The chain combines TRBV15 with TRBJ1-1; 7 nucleotides agree with TRBD1. Germline CDR1 reads LNHNV; CDR2 reads YYDKDF (reference sequence). The CDR3 has 13 amino acids. The junction had 8 bases not matched to a gene; V was cut back by 8 bases and J by 5 bases. In DNA, the CDR3 is TGTGCCACCTCGAAAGGGGGCAAGACTGAAGCTTTCTTT. Amino acid sequence: CATSKGGKTEAFF.

V usage is TRBV28 and J usage is TRBJ2-7, with D maybe TRBD1 (5 bases). Germline CDR1 reads MDHEN; CDR2 reads SYDVKM. The CDR3 runs 15 residues. V dropped 0 bases and J dropped 2 bases, with 11 bases sitting between them. The CDR3 sequence: CASSLWGTGAYEQYF. CDR3 nucleotides: TGTGCCAGCAGTTTATGGGGTACAGGTGCCTACGAGCAGTACTTC.

A remark on this clone: Other DNA sequences from this sample encode an identical CDR3 as well. The V call is TRBV9, the J call TRBJ1-2, with 7 bases lining up with TRBD1. This CDR3 region has 13 residues. CDR1 and CDR2 (germline): SGDLS, YYNGEE. Losses at the gene ends were 5 bases for V and 2 bases for J; bases not matched to a gene: 3. The DNA of the CDR3 is TGTGCCAGCAGTGAGACAGGGAACTATGGCTACACCTTC. Its protein product is CASSETGNYGYTF.

The gene calls are TRBV9 and TRBJ1-4, with 7 bases identical to TRBD1. The CDR3 consists of 14 residues. V was pared by 3 bases and J by 8 bases, with 7 bases of the junction left unmatched. Germline assignment: CDR1 SGDLS and CDR2 YYNGEE. This chain's CDR3 is CASSARGGGEKLFF. CDR3 sequence (DNA): TGTGCCAGCAGCGCCCGAGGGGGCGGAGAAAAACTGTTTTTT.

The J gene is TRBJ1-3, the V gene TRBV7-2, with D maybe TRBD1 (5 bases). V lost 1 base and J lost 7, with 11 bases in between. This CDR3 is built from 14 residues. In germline, CDR1 is SGHTA, CDR2 FQGNSA. This chain's CDR3 is CASSLGTRGNTIYF. CDR3 nucleotide sequence: TGTGCCAGCAGCTTAGGCACACGGGGGAACACCATATATTTT.

The chain recombines TRBV5-1 with TRBJ2-7; TRBD2 matches 7 bases. After removal of 3 bases from V and 4 bases from J, the junction contained 10 bases not matched to a gene. The CDR3 is 15 amino acids. Germline V gene lookup returns CDR1 SGHRS and CDR2 YFSETQ. In nucleotides, the CDR3 is TGCGCCAGCAGCTCGGGGAGGGGATCTTCATACGAGCAGTACTTC. It yields the protein CASSSGRGSSYEQYF.

The sample holds one count of this clone. The chain is built from TRBV7-9 and TRBJ2-1; 9 bases map to TRBD1. From germline, CDR1 is SEHNR and CDR2 FQNEAQ (reference sequence). The CDR3 extends over 14 amino acids. V dropped 5 bases and J dropped 7; count of bases not matched to a gene: 6. CDR3 sequence reads: CASSGQGFWNEQFF. DNA of the CDR3: TGTGCCAGCAGCGGACAGGGGTTTTGGAATGAGCAGTTCTTC.

The V call is TRBV6-6, the J call TRBJ1-1; D is possibly TRBD1 (5 bases). Trimming removed 6 bases from V and 4 bases from J, with 18 bases in between. The germline V gene encodes CDR1 MNHNY and CDR2 SVGAGI (reference sequence). The CDR3 has 15 residues. The CDR3 DNA follows: TGTGCCAGCAGAAACAGGTGGGGAGGCGGCACTGAAGCTTTCTTT. Translation: CASRNRWGGGTEAFF.

This chain uses TRBV6-5 with TRBJ2-7; the match to TRBD2 covers 11 bases. The CDR3 contains 15 residues. Germline loops: CDR1 MNHEY, CDR2 SVGAGI. With V trimmed by 5 bases and J by 6 bases, 9 bases remained unmatched. CDR3 sequence reads: CASSLVTSGEIEQYF. Written as DNA, the CDR3 is TGTGCCAGCAGTCTCGTGACTAGCGGGGAAATCGAGCAGTACTTC.